A selection of T cell receptor beta chains follows, all from one sample in a study of T-cell reconstitution after alpha-beta-depleted transplantation in children. TCRdb itself ran the PCR reads through MiXCR, one entry per CDR3 protein. The sample gives fewer than 200,000 distinct CDR3 sequences, roughly 7.5% of which show up once; 3% to 3.5% is in the top ten. This material consisted of PBMCs from the stem cell graft donor, taken from the stem cell graft. These TCRs come from a human donor who donated a stem cell graft to a child with Wiskott-Aldrich syndrome. The CDR3 runs from the conserved cysteine through the conserved F or W. D genes are given only for firm matches. Expanded clones get a size class; other rows say once, few or many, or leave the size out.

j_gene	v_gene	d_gene	abundance	CDR3aa	CDR3nt
TRBJ2-3	TRBV15	NA	many	CATSRDLGLPTNTQYF	TGTGCCACCAGCAGAGATCTAGGACTCCCGACGAATACGCAGTATTTT
TRBJ2-3	TRBV7-9	NA	few	CASSWGRDTQYF	TGTGCCAGCAGCTGGGGCAGGGATACGCAGTATTTT
TRBJ1-3	TRBV12-3/TRBV12-4	NA	NA	CASSPGGVYGNTIYF	TGTGCCAGCAGTCCTGGGGGGGTGTACGGAAACACCATATATTTT
TRBJ2-5	TRBV18	NA	NA	CASSGETTQYF	TGTGCCAGCTCCGGGGAGACGACCCAGTACTTC
TRBJ2-7	TRBV2	TRBD2	NA	CASSGRLLAVYEQYF	TGTGCCAGCAGTGGGCGACTACTAGCGGTCTACGAGCAGTACTTC
TRBJ2-3	TRBV20-1	TRBD2	many	CSARVPIPGLAASSTDTQYF	TGCAGTGCTAGAGTCCCGATCCCAGGACTAGCGGCCTCTAGCACAGATACGCAGTATTTT
TRBJ2-7	TRBV29-1	TRBD1	many	CSVGWLQGVSYEQYF	TGCAGCGTTGGATGGTTACAGGGGGTCTCCTACGAGCAGTACTTC
TRBJ2-1	TRBV5-1	TRBD2	NA	CASSLGLSGRVRVDEQFF	TGCGCCAGCAGCTTGGGACTTAGCGGGAGGGTCCGAGTCGATGAGCAGTTCTTC
TRBJ1-2	TRBV13	NA	few	CASSSGAQGYGYTF	TGTGCCAGCAGCTCGGGGGCGCAGGGCTATGGCTACACCTTC
TRBJ2-1	TRBV6-2/TRBV6-3	NA	many	CASSSDSQWAYNEQFF	TGTGCCAGCAGTTCTGATTCCCAGTGGGCCTACAATGAGCAGTTCTTC
TRBJ2-7	TRBV6-5	TRBD1	many	CASSYNSRDRGYEQYF	TGTGCCAGCAGTTACAACTCCCGGGACAGGGGATACGAGCAGTACTTC
TRBJ2-3	TRBV11-2	NA	NA	CASSLVSQRAEDTQYF	TGTGCCAGCAGCTTAGTATCACAGCGGGCTGAAGATACGCAGTATTTT
TRBJ2-5	TRBV5-1	NA	many	CASSLTPEETQYF	TGCGCCAGCAGCTTGACCCCAGAAGAGACCCAGTACTTC
TRBJ1-1	TRBV7-8	NA	many	CASSLDNFQTEAFF	TGTGCCAGCAGCTTAGACAATTTTCAAACTGAAGCTTTCTTT
TRBJ2-1	TRBV5-1	TRBD1	many	CASSIGQDNEQFF	TGCGCCAGCAGCATCGGACAGGACAATGAGCAGTTCTTC
TRBJ2-5	TRBV7-9	NA	few	CASSLVPGLETQYF	TGTGCCAGCAGCTTAGTACCGGGACTGGAGACCCAGTACTTC
TRBJ2-3	TRBV20-1	NA	many	CSARSPLASTDTQYF	TGCAGTGCTAGATCCCCCTTAGCGAGCACAGATACGCAGTATTTT
TRBJ1-6	TRBV20-1	TRBD1	many	CSARTGENSPLHF	TGCAGTGCGCGAACAGGGGAGAATTCACCCCTCCACTTT
TRBJ1-1	TRBV5-1	NA	many	CATKEGTPNTEAFF	TGCGCCACCAAAGAGGGGACACCGAACACTGAAGCTTTCTTT
TRBJ2-5	TRBV29-1	TRBD2	many	CSSCVPIGRARETQYF	TGCAGCTCCTGTGTCCCAATCGGGAGGGCCAGAGAGACCCAGTACTTC
TRBJ1-3	TRBV12-3/TRBV12-4	NA	few	CASSARYGLGNTIYF	TGTGCCAGCAGTGCAAGATATGGATTGGGAAACACCATATATTTT
TRBJ1-1	TRBV29-1	TRBD1	many	CSVPTPDREVNTEAFF	TGCAGCGTTCCGACGCCTGACAGGGAAGTGAACACTGAAGCTTTCTTT
TRBJ1-1	TRBV28	NA	many	CASSFSRLNTEAFF	TGTGCCAGCAGTTTCAGCCGATTGAACACTGAAGCTTTCTTT
TRBJ1-6	TRBV12-3/TRBV12-4	NA	many	CASSLQDSPLHF	TGTGCCAGCAGCCTCCAAGATTCACCCCTCCACTTT
TRBJ2-5	TRBV24-1	NA	many	CATSEKVYQETQYF	TGTGCCACCTCAGAAAAAGTTTACCAAGAGACCCAGTACTTC
TRBJ1-2	TRBV19	NA	many	CASNLSRVRDRTNGYTF	TGTGCCAGTAATCTGAGCAGGGTAAGGGATCGGACGAATGGCTACACCTTC
TRBJ2-2	TRBV7-8	TRBD2	few	CASSLVVNSGSPGELFF	TGTGCCAGCAGCTTAGTTGTGAATAGCGGGAGCCCCGGGGAGCTGTTTTTT
TRBJ2-7	TRBV5-1	NA	many	CASSQDGTYEQYF	TGCGCCAGCAGCCAGGACGGGACCTACGAGCAGTACTTC
TRBJ2-2	TRBV6-5	NA	many	CASSYSIRDTGELFF	TGTGCCAGCAGTTACTCGATCAGGGACACCGGGGAGCTGTTTTTT
TRBJ2-1	TRBV7-6	TRBD2	NA	CASSPLTGLAGEITYNEQFF	TGTGCCAGCAGCCCCCTAACCGGACTAGCGGGAGAGATTACCTACAATGAGCAGTTCTTC
TRBJ2-3	TRBV9	TRBD2	few	CASSVDPSGLITDTQYF	TGTGCCAGCAGCGTAGATCCTAGCGGGTTAATCACAGATACGCAGTATTTT
TRBJ1-5	TRBV27	NA	many	CASSLSPGSNQPQHF	TGTGCCAGCAGTTTGTCGCCAGGTAGCAATCAGCCCCAGCATTTT
TRBJ2-1	TRBV9	TRBD2	many	CASSGGGQGRYNEQFF	TGTGCCAGCAGCGGCGGGGGGCAAGGGAGGTACAATGAGCAGTTCTTC
TRBJ2-3	TRBV5-6	TRBD1	NA	CASSLVGDRGTDTQYF	TGTGCCAGCAGCTTGGTGGGTGACAGGGGAACAGATACGCAGTATTTT
TRBJ2-1	TRBV30	NA	many	CAWSGPTRQSSYNEQFF	TGTGCCTGGAGTGGACCCACGAGACAGAGCTCCTACAATGAGCAGTTCTTC
TRBJ2-7	TRBV6-5	NA	many	CASSYSTGEYDEQYF	TGTGCCAGCAGTTACTCGACTGGGGAATACGACGAGCAGTACTTC
TRBJ2-1	TRBV29-1	NA	many	CSARANSGEQFF	TGCAGCGCTAGGGCGAACAGCGGCGAGCAGTTCTTC
TRBJ1-2	TRBV12-3/TRBV12-4	NA	many	CASSPRQALDIIGYTF	TGTGCCAGCAGTCCCCGACAGGCCTTGGACATTATTGGCTACACCTTC
TRBJ2-6	TRBV12-3/TRBV12-4	TRBD1	NA	CAISLKTMTGYSGANVLTF	TGTGCCATCAGTTTAAAGACGATGACAGGGTACTCTGGGGCCAACGTCCTGACTTTC
TRBJ2-6	TRBV5-1	NA	many	CASSFQAISGANVLTF	TGCGCCAGCAGCTTCCAGGCAATCTCTGGGGCCAACGTCCTGACTTTC
TRBJ2-2	TRBV12-3/TRBV12-4	NA	many	CASGRSNTGELFF	TGTGCCAGCGGACGGTCGAACACCGGGGAGCTGTTTTTT
TRBJ1-4	TRBV5-1	NA	many	CASSVQQGNNEKLFF	TGCGCCAGCAGCGTGCAGCAGGGAAATAATGAAAAACTGTTTTTT
TRBJ2-7	TRBV12-3/TRBV12-4	TRBD2	many	CASSLGTSVSEQYF	TGTGCCAGCAGTCTCGGGACTAGCGTATCCGAGCAGTACTTC